Below are 23 T cell receptor beta chains sequenced from a single sample in a study of T cell responses to AZD1222 COVID-19 vaccine. Generated by immunoSEQ multiplex PCR, the TCRdb table keeps only in-frame clones and is missing some. The sample has more than 250,000 clones; over 90% are singletons. Sequenced here: peripheral blood, sampled on day 0 of AZD1222 vaccination. The receptors were gathered from an adult in good health.

The chain joins TRBV5-1 to TRBJ1-5; tentative D call: TRBD1 (6 bases). The V end was cut by 0 bases, the J end by 2 bases, with 12 bases between. From germline, CDR1 is SGHRS and CDR2 YFSETQ. The CDR3 is 16 residues long. The CDR3 DNA is TGCGCCAGCAGCTTGGTAGGGGGGGCTGGCAATCAGCCCCAGCATTTT. Its protein product is CASSLVGGAGNQPQHF.

The table lists this clone with a few counts. V gene TRBV5-1 combines with J gene TRBJ2-2; D remains unclear. This CDR3 has 15 residues. Looked up from germline, CDR1 is SGHRS and CDR2 is YFSETQ. V was pared by 5 bases and J by 0 bases, with 11 bases between. This CDR3 is CASRFASSNTGELFF. The CDR3 nucleotides are TGCGCCAGCAGATTTGCCAGTTCGAACACCGGGGAGCTGTTTTTT.

The V gene is TRBV24-1, the J gene TRBJ1-2, with D maybe TRBD1 (6 bases). CDR1 is KGHDR, CDR2 SFDVKD, per germline. This CDR3 is 18 amino acids long. V lost 9 bases to trimming and J lost 2 bases, with 27 bases between them. The CDR3 DNA sequence: TGTGCCACCTCAGAGGGGGGGCTTACCACCCAGGCGAACTATGGCTACACCTTC. This gives the protein CATSEGGLTTQANYGYTF.

The rearrangement links TRBV25-1 to TRBJ1-6, with 8 nucleotides matching TRBD1. V lost 4 bases to trimming and J lost 6 bases; unmatched junction nucleotides: 5. Germline CDR1 reads MGHDK; CDR2 reads SYGVNS. CDR3 size: 15 residues. The CDR3 region is CASSALDRVNSPLHF. CDR3 nucleotides: TGTGCCAGCAGTGCCCTGGACAGGGTTAATTCACCCCTCCACTTT.

The chain employs TRBV21-1 and TRBJ1-5. TRBV21-1 is termed a pseudogene. The CDR3 has 16 residues. The CDR3 bases are TGTGCCAGCAGCATAGGGGTTTCGGGGCGCAATCAGCCCCAGCATTTT. Translated: CASSIGVSGRNQPQHF.

This chain uses TRBV7-3 with TRBJ2-5, with D perhaps TRBD2 (6 bases). Germline V lookup: CDR1 SGHTA, CDR2 FQGTGA. The CDR3 is made up of 16 amino acids. Trimming left V 5 bases short and J 4 bases short, with 20 bases between. The CDR3 reads CASSPGTGGGGETQYF. The CDR3 DNA is TGTGCCAGCAGCCCGGGGACCGGGGGAGGAGGAGAGACCCAGTACTTC.

The rearrangement uses TRBV3-1 (or the pseudogene TRBV3-2) and TRBJ2-4; D ambiguous. Germline CDR1 LGHDT, CDR2 YNNKEL (reference sequence). The CDR3 contains 16 residues. V was trimmed by 5 bases and J by 1 base, leaving 15 bases between them. Here the CDR3 DNA reads TGTGCCAGCAGCTCGACCCTGACGGCTGCCAAAAACATTCAGTACTTC. Protein sequence: CASSSTLTAAKNIQYF.

V is TRBV19 and J is TRBJ2-7, with TRBD2 as a possible D gene (5 bases). Trimming took off 9 bases at V and 6 bases at J, with 18 bases between the two ends. The CDR3 sequence is 13 residues long. Germline V gene lookup returns CDR1 LNHDA and CDR2 SQIVND (reference sequence). CDR3: CASKDLSAGEQYF. In nucleotides, the CDR3 is TGTGCCAGCAAGGACTTGAGCGCGGGCGAGCAGTACTTC.

This rearrangement joins TRBV7-9 to TRBJ1-1; D may be TRBD1 (6 bases). The CDR3 covers 17 residues. From germline, CDR1 is SEHNR and CDR2 FQNEAQ (reference sequence). The ends were cut back, 5 bases at V and 1 base at J, with 20 bases in the middle. The DNA of the CDR3 is TGTGCCAGCAGCCCCCAGGGGCTCCCCTCGAGGAACACTGAAGCTTTCTTT. The encoded protein is CASSPQGLPSRNTEAFF.

The V and J genes are TRBV6-5 and TRBJ2-7, with a possible D match to TRBD1 (6 bases). In germline, CDR1 is MNHEY, CDR2 SVGAGI. CDR3 length: 16 amino acids. Trimming left V 0 bases short and J 2 bases short, with 14 bases between. The CDR3 DNA reads TGTGCCAGCAGTTACTCTGTGCGGACAGCCGCCTACGAGCAGTACTTC. This encodes CASSYSVRTAAYEQYF.

The chain carries TRBV19 and TRBJ1-6; TRBD1 aligns across 8 bases. V was clipped by 5 bases and J by 0 bases; unmatched bases: 6. CDR1 is LNHDA and CDR2 is SQIVND in the germline V gene (reference sequence). The CDR3 is 17 residues long. The CDR3 protein is CASSATGVGSYNSPLHF. DNA for the CDR3: TGTGCCAGTAGTGCGACAGGGGTAGGCTCCTATAATTCACCCCTCCACTTT.

V gene TRBV9 combines with J gene TRBJ2-3; maybe TRBD1 (6 bases). Per germline, CDR1 SGDLS and CDR2 YYNGEE. The CDR3 spans 16 residues. Trimming took 0 bases from V and 5 from J, leaving 16 bases between them. CDR3 sequence (DNA): TGTGCCAGCAGCGTAGCCCAGGGGCAGGTGGGAGATACGCAGTATTTT. This gives the protein CASSVAQGQVGDTQYF.

The chain employs TRBV4-3 and TRBJ2-7; 9 nucleotides agree with TRBD1. J was trimmed by 2 bases and V by 3 bases; bases with no gene match: 2. The CDR3 extends over 14 amino acids. Per germline, CDR1 LGHNA and CDR2 YSLEER. In DNA, the CDR3 is TGCGCCAGCAGCCAGGGACAGGGTGCCTACGAGCAGTACTTC. Protein: CASSQGQGAYEQYF.

The rearrangement joins TRBV9 to TRBJ1-2; the match to TRBD1 covers 9 bases. J was trimmed by 5 bases and V by 3 bases; bases with no gene match: 5. Germline-derived CDR1 and CDR2 are SGDLS and YYNGEE. This CDR3 is built from 14 residues. CDR3 DNA sequence: TGTGCCAGCAGCGGGGACAGGGAGGGATATGGCTACACCTTC. This translates into CASSGDREGYGYTF.

The rearrangement links TRBV7-9 to TRBJ2-1, with 8 nucleotides matching TRBD1. With 2 bases clipped from V and 10 bases from J, the junction kept 7 bases outside the gene matches. This CDR3 contains 14 residues. In germline, CDR1 is SEHNR, CDR2 FQNEAQ (reference sequence). Written as DNA, the CDR3 is TGTGCCAGCAGCTTAACAGGGGGAAAGGGCGAGCAGTTCTTC. Its translation is CASSLTGGKGEQFF.

The chain has TRBV10-2 and TRBJ2-7; D unresolved. CDR1 and CDR2 from the germline V gene are WSHSY and SAAADI. The V and J ends lost 3 bases and 4 bases respectively, with 10 bases between them. The CDR3 spans 13 residues. This CDR3 reads CASSDGVVYEQYF. DNA for the CDR3: TGCGCCAGCAGTGATGGGGTTGTGTACGAGCAGTACTTC.

This clone was seen a handful of times. The rearrangement links TRBV24-1 to TRBJ2-2; 14 nucleotides align to TRBD2. The CDR3 loop spans 18 amino acids. V lost 5 bases and J lost 0; bases outside the gene matches: 4. Germline lookup yields CDR1 KGHDR and CDR2 SFDVKD. The CDR3 DNA is TGTGCCACCAGTGGAGGGACTAGCGGGAGAACGAACACCGGGGAGCTGTTTTTT. Translation gives CATSGGTSGRTNTGELFF.

This chain connects TRBV5-1 to TRBJ1-1; no reliable D call. Between the trimmed V and J ends, which lost 4 bases and 3 bases, there was a span of 10 bases. Germline CDR1 is SGHRS and CDR2 is YFSETQ. CDR3 size: 13 residues. Written as DNA, the CDR3 is TGCGCCAGCAGCCTGCGGGTCGACACTGAAGCTTTCTTT. Translating gives CASSLRVDTEAFF.

V gene TRBV7-2 combines with J gene TRBJ2-1; D is perhaps TRBD2 (6 bases). The V end lost 3 bases, the J end lost 1 base, and 7 bases lay between the germline ends. The CDR3 contains 14 residues. CDR1 is SGHTA and CDR2 is FQGNSA in the germline V gene. The CDR3 DNA reads as TGTGCCAGCAGCTTGAGCGGGTCCTACAATGAGCAGTTCTTC. This translates into CASSLSGSYNEQFF. Looking up the rest from reference TRBV7-2 and TRBJ2-1 gives the full variable domain: GAGVSQSPSNKVTEKGKDVELRCDPISGHTALYWYRQSLGQGLEFLIYFQGNSAPDKSGLPSDRFSAERTGGSVSTLTIQRTQQEDSAVYLCASSLSGSYNEQFFGPGTRLTVL.

The chain is built from TRBV10-3 and TRBJ1-2; 10 nucleotides match TRBD1. Trimming removed 3 bases from V and 8 bases from J; junction bases left unmatched: 6. The CDR3 has 14 residues. CDR1 ENHRY and CDR2 SYGVKD come from the germline V gene. The CDR3 nucleotides are TGTGCCATCAGTGACCGACAGGGGGCACAAGGCTACACCTTC. Its translation is CAISDRQGAQGYTF.

This chain uses TRBV4-1 with TRBJ1-4; D unresolved. From germline, CDR1 is MGHRA and CDR2 YSYEKL. The CDR3 covers 14 residues. Trimming removed 3 bases at V and 0 bases at J, with 5 bases between. This chain's CDR3 is CASSHSATNEKLFF. The CDR3 nucleotides read TGCGCCAGCAGCCACAGTGCAACTAATGAAAAACTGTTTTTT.

The genes are TRBV5-1 and TRBJ2-3, with 8 bases that match TRBD2. Losses at the gene ends were 4 bases for V and 5 bases for J; bases not matched to a gene: 12. The CDR3 is 16 residues long. CDR1 is SGHRS and CDR2 is YFSETQ in the germline V gene. Here the CDR3 DNA reads TGCGCCAGCAGCCCGGGGGCGGGAGGTACCAGAGATACGCAGTATTTT. As protein: CASSPGAGGTRDTQYF.

V and J are TRBV27 and TRBJ2-5; D gene unclear. Per germline, CDR1 MNHEY and CDR2 SMNVEV (reference sequence). Trimming stripped 4 bases from V and 5 bases from J, with 20 bases between. The CDR3 extends over 16 amino acids. The CDR3 protein is CASSSRKAKLGETQYF. CDR3 DNA: TGTGCCAGCAGTTCCCGAAAGGCCAAGCTGGGGGAGACCCAGTACTTC.